These 25 T cell receptor beta chains were all obtained from the same sample, sequenced in a study of early T cells in non-severe SARS-CoV-2 infection. TCRdb independently ran MiXCR on the 5' RACE reads; one entry per CDR3 protein. The sample contains 97,000 or so distinct CDR3 sequences, around 13% of which appear only once. The sample consisted of whole blood. All receptors derive from an adult who was a healthcare worker with PCR-confirmed SARS-CoV-2 infection or an uninfected control (not recorded which).

The chain employs TRBV3-1 and TRBJ2-1; TRBD2 matches 7 bases. V lost 1 base and J lost 8; bases outside the gene matches: 5. Germline V gene lookup returns CDR1 LGHDT and CDR2 YNNKEL (reference sequence). The CDR3 totals 14 residues. The CDR3 loop reads CASSQGPGGHEQFF. The CDR3 DNA follows: TGTGCCAGCAGCCAAGGCCCGGGAGGCCATGAGCAGTTCTTC.

This clonotype showed up just a few times. The CDR3: CASSLGAGNSPLHF. The DNA of the CDR3 is TGCGCCAGCAGCTTGGGGGCAGGAAATTCACCCCTCCACTTT. The chain recombines TRBV5-1 with TRBJ1-6; the D is unclear. V dropped 0 bases and J dropped 7 bases, with 8 bases sitting between them. Germline values: CDR1 SGHRS, CDR2 YFSETQ. CDR3 length: 14 amino acids.

As regards this clonotype: With a much larger clone just one base away, this may be a read error. The V and J genes are TRBV28 and TRBJ2-7; possibly TRBD1 or TRBD2 for D (5 bases each). CDR3 length: 14 amino acids. Germline V gives CDR1 MDHEN, CDR2 SYDVKM. The CDR3, as DNA: TGTGCCAGCACCACTTTGGGACGGTCCTACGAGCAGAACTTC. This gives the protein CASTTLGRSYEQNF.

This clonotype was detected many times. The V and J genes are TRBV20-1 and TRBJ2-1; 10 bases are shared with TRBD2. CDR1 is DFQATT, CDR2 SNEGSKA, per germline (reference sequence). The CDR3 is 14 residues long. After removal of 1 base from V and 7 bases from J, the junction contained 4 bases not matched to a gene. In DNA form, the CDR3 reads TGCAGTGCTAGAGGTATACTAGCGGGAAATGAGCAGTTCTTC. Its translation: CSARGILAGNEQFF.

The V and J genes are TRBV29-1 and TRBJ1-5; D may be TRBD1 (5 bases). CDR3 length: 13 residues. V lost 6 bases and J 7 bases, leaving 16 bases between the germline ends. Germline V gene data show CDR1 as SQVTM and CDR2 as ANQGSEA. CDR3 sequence: CSVVQAPGQPQHF. In DNA form, the CDR3 reads TGCAGCGTAGTACAGGCTCCCGGACAGCCCCAGCATTTT. The variable domain in full, completed from reference TRBV29-1 and TRBJ1-5, reads SAVISQKPSRDICQRGTSLTIQCQVDSQVTMMFWYRQQPGQSLTLIATANQGSEATYESGFVIDKFPISRPNLTFSTLTVSNMSPEDSSIYLCSVVQAPGQPQHFGDGTRLSIL.

This clonotype has a count of ten or more. V is TRBV24-1 and J is TRBJ2-1; TRBD1 aligns across 7 bases. V dropped 4 bases and J dropped 6; count of bases not matched to a gene: 5. The CDR3 consists of 14 residues. Germline V gene data show CDR1 as KGHDR and CDR2 as SFDVKD. The CDR3: CATSDGQVSNEQFF. CDR3 sequence (DNA): TGTGCCACCAGTGACGGACAGGTGTCCAATGAGCAGTTCTTC.

This clonotype was recorded a few times. The DNA of the CDR3 is TGTGCCAGCAGTCCCTGGGACGGGGAGCTGTTTTTT. Protein: CASSPWDGELFF. The genes are TRBV12-3 or TRBV12-4 and TRBJ2-2; D remains unclear. This CDR3 has 12 residues. Deletions cut 5 bases from V and 7 bases from J, with 8 bases between.

The chain uses TRBV27 and TRBJ2-4; D is uncertain. The germline V and J ends were trimmed by 6 bases and 6 bases, with 18 bases remaining between them. Germline V gene data show CDR1 as MNHEY and CDR2 as SMNVEV (reference sequence). This CDR3 contains 15 residues. The CDR3 DNA sequence: TGTGCCAGCAGCCCCGCGGCCAGACTTGGAAACATTCAGTACTTC. The encoded protein is CASSPAARLGNIQYF.

The genes are TRBV10-3 and TRBJ1-2; a possible D gene is TRBD1 (6 bases). The CDR3 sequence is 12 residues long. V was clipped by 3 bases and J by 10 bases, with 12 bases between them. Germline V lookup: CDR1 ENHRY, CDR2 SYGVKD. CDR3 in amino acids: CAISDTGPFYTF. For the CDR3, the DNA is TGTGCCATCAGTGACACAGGGCCCTTCTACACCTTC.

The CDR3 loop reads CASSLAADQETQYF. CDR3 coding DNA: TGTGCCAGCAGCTTAGCCGCAGACCAAGAGACCCAGTACTTC. The rearrangement links TRBV7-9 to TRBJ2-5; no firm D call. V gave up 0 bases and J gave up 0 bases, with 5 bases separating them. The V gene's germline CDR1 is SEHNR and CDR2 FQNEAQ (reference sequence). This CDR3 region has 14 residues.

Only a few counts were recorded for this clonotype. The chain combines TRBV7-2 with TRBJ2-3; D is ambiguous. Germline loops: CDR1 SGHTA, CDR2 FQGNSA. The V and J ends lost 2 bases and 4 bases respectively, with 7 bases between them. The CDR3 totals 13 residues. Written as DNA, the CDR3 is TGTGCCAGCAGCTTACTAGGAGCAGATACGCAGTATTTT. Amino acid sequence: CASSLLGADTQYF.

This clonotype was seen at least ten times. The V and J genes are TRBV11-2 and TRBJ2-7; D is perhaps TRBD1 (6 bases). V was shortened by 5 bases and J by 2 bases, with 10 bases between the two germline ends. This CDR3 comprises 13 residues. Looked up from germline, CDR1 is SGHAT and CDR2 is FQNNGV. In nucleotides, the CDR3 is TGTGCCAGCAGCAAGACAGGAACCTACGAGCAGTACTTC. Its translation is CASSKTGTYEQYF.

DNA for the CDR3: TGTGCCAGCAGTTATCTGAGGACTGAAGCTTTCTTT. The encoded protein is CASSYLRTEAFF. The chain combines TRBV28 with TRBJ1-1; no clear D. Trimming left V 4 bases short and J 5 bases short, with 8 bases between. Germline values: CDR1 MDHEN, CDR2 SYDVKM. CDR3 length: 12 residues. The variable domain in full, with the rest retrieved from reference TRBV28 and TRBJ1-1, is DVKVTQSSRYLVKRTGEKVFLECVQDMDHENMFWYRQDPGLGLRLIYFSYDVKMKEKGDIPEGYSVSREKKERFSLILESASTNQTSMYLCASSYLRTEAFFGQGTRLTVV.

The rearrangement uses TRBV19 and TRBJ2-2; D not certain. Trimming stripped 2 bases from V and 6 bases from J, with 13 bases between. Germline loops: CDR1 LNHDA, CDR2 SQIVND (reference sequence). This CDR3 spans 15 amino acids. The CDR3 loop is CASSIYFQSAGELFF. The CDR3 DNA reads TGTGCCAGTAGTATATATTTTCAGAGTGCCGGGGAGCTGTTTTTT. The full variable domain, in which reference TRBV19 and TRBJ2-2 provide the parts outside the CDR3, is DGGITQSPKYLFRKEGQNVTLSCEQNLNHDAMYWYRQDPGQGLRLIYYSQIVNDFQKGDIAEGYSVSREKKESFPLTVTSAQKNPTAFYLCASSIYFQSAGELFFGEGSRLTVL.

This clonotype was counted many times. V usage is TRBV27 and J usage is TRBJ1-3, with D perhaps matching TRBD1 (5 bases). The CDR3 spans 17 residues. V lost 5 bases and J lost 4, with 21 bases in between. The germline V gene encodes CDR1 MNHEY and CDR2 SMNVEV (reference sequence). CDR3 DNA sequence: TGTGCCAGCAGTCTCGCTCCCCCCGGGACCCCCGGAAACACCATATATTTT. Translating it yields CASSLAPPGTPGNTIYF.

This clonotype showed up just a few times. The chain couples TRBV28 to TRBJ2-7; no clear D gene. V was pared by 6 bases and J by 6 bases, with 18 bases between. The CDR3 contains 14 residues. Germline loops: CDR1 MDHEN, CDR2 SYDVKM. For the CDR3, the DNA is TGTGCCAGCAGACAGCGAACTCTACCCCGCGAGCAGTACTTC. Its protein is CASRQRTLPREQYF.

In its sample, this clonotype was seen many times. This chain joins TRBV7-2 and TRBJ2-2, with no clear D. The CDR3 runs to 12 residues. Germline lookup yields CDR1 SGHTA and CDR2 FQGNSA. The V gene lost 5 bases and the J gene lost 7 bases, with 8 bases spanning the gap. The CDR3 DNA reads TGTGCCAGCAGCCGGGCCCGCGGGGAGCTGTTTTTT. This translates into CASSRARGELFF.

DNA for the CDR3: TGTGCCAGCAGTTTTGTCGGGGGGGGAAACACTGAAGCTTTCTTT. Protein product: CASSFVGGGNTEAFF. V gene TRBV12-3 or TRBV12-4 combines with J gene TRBJ1-1; tentative D call: TRBD1 (5 bases). This CDR3 is built from 15 residues. Trimming took off 3 bases at V and 2 bases at J, with 13 bases between the two ends.

The sample holds many counts of this clonotype. The V and J genes are TRBV7-2 and TRBJ2-1; TRBD2 matches 10 bases. V lost 1 base and J lost 15; bases outside the gene matches: 9. The CDR3 sequence is 14 residues long. Germline V CDR1 and CDR2: SGHTA, FQGNSA. CDR3 in amino acids: CASSLGQREGAGFF. In DNA, the CDR3 is TGTGCCAGCAGCTTAGGTCAGCGGGAGGGTGCGGGGTTCTTC.

The rearrangement joins TRBV20-1 to TRBJ2-2, with 10 bases identical to TRBD2. Per germline, CDR1 DFQATT and CDR2 SNEGSKA (reference sequence). The CDR3 length is 17 residues. With 0 bases clipped from V and 4 bases from J, the junction kept 8 bases outside the gene matches. This chain's CDR3 is CSARDQGTSALTGELFF. DNA of the CDR3: TGCAGTGCTAGAGATCAAGGGACTAGCGCGCTCACCGGGGAGCTGTTTTTT.

The rearrangement links TRBV7-2 to TRBJ2-7; no firm D call. Trimming left V 1 base short and J 4 bases short, with 20 bases between. There are 17 residues in the CDR3. Looked up from germline, CDR1 is SGHTA and CDR2 is FQGNSA. The CDR3 region is CASSLVLPGRVFYEQYF. In DNA, the CDR3 is TGTGCCAGCAGCTTAGTTCTCCCCGGGCGCGTTTTTTACGAGCAGTACTTC.

In its sample, this clonotype was seen many times. The rearrangement links TRBV5-4 to TRBJ1-2; the D gene is possibly TRBD1 (5 bases). Trimming took 4 bases from V and 5 from J, leaving 15 bases between them. Germline lookup yields CDR1 SGHNT and CDR2 YYREEE (reference sequence). The CDR3 contains 14 residues. CDR3 coding DNA: TGTGCCAGCAGCCTGGGGCCCAGGGCGTATGGCTACACCTTC. The encoded protein is CASSLGPRAYGYTF.

The chain combines TRBV28 with TRBJ1-3; D unclear. V lost 8 bases to trimming and J lost 0 bases, with 8 bases between them. The germline CDR1 and CDR2 sequences are MDHEN and SYDVKM. The CDR3 runs to 13 residues. DNA of the CDR3: TGTGCCAGCCACACGCCCTCTGGAAACACCATATATTTT. Translation gives CASHTPSGNTIYF.

The chain employs TRBV27 and TRBJ2-1; 13 bases match TRBD2. After removal of 5 bases from V and 0 bases from J, the junction contained 10 bases not matched to a gene. CDR3 length equals 19 residues. Germline lookup yields CDR1 MNHEY and CDR2 SMNVEV (reference sequence). CDR3 in amino acids: CASSRRGLAGFSSYNEQFF. DNA of the CDR3: TGTGCCAGCAGTCGAAGGGGACTAGCGGGGTTCAGCTCCTACAATGAGCAGTTCTTC.

The CDR3 sequence is CASSRGRQEQYF. In DNA, the CDR3 is TGCGCCAGCAGCAGGGGACGACAGGAGCAGTACTTC. This sequence joins TRBV5-1 and TRBJ2-7; tentatively, D is TRBD1 or TRBD2 (5 bases each). Germline V gene data show CDR1 as SGHRS and CDR2 as YFSETQ. Trimming left V 4 bases short and J 7 bases short, with 12 bases between. This CDR3 contains 12 residues.